This passage covers 23 T cell receptor beta chains from one sample sequenced in a study of T-cell memory formation after mild COVID-19. MiXCR was run by TCRdb on the 5' RACE reads, yielding one entry per CDR3 protein. The sample yields under 300,000 distinct CDR3 sequences, under 20% seen once. Sample: PBMCs or a T cell subset sorted from them (not recorded which). Source of these receptors: a man aged 18 to 29 who had mild COVID-19 (a few samples of this study predate the infection). Cell type and time point are not known.

The chain has TRBV6-5 and TRBJ2-6, with TRBD1 identical over 8 bases. The junction had 10 bases not matched to a gene; V was cut back by 9 bases and J by 0 bases. Germline assignment: CDR1 MNHEY and CDR2 SVGAGI. This CDR3 comprises 17 residues. The CDR3 is CARTGARSLSGANVLTF. CDR3 nucleotides: TGTGCCAGGACAGGGGCCCGATCCCTCTCTGGGGCCAACGTCCTGACTTTC.

This clonotype has only a few counts. This chain links TRBV6-2 or TRBV6-3 with TRBJ2-7; D tentatively reads TRBD1 or TRBD2 (5 bases each). V lost 4 bases and J 2 bases, leaving 15 bases between the germline ends. The CDR3 length is 15 residues. Per the germline V gene, CDR1 is MNHEY and CDR2 is SVGEGT. The CDR3 nucleotides read TGTGCCAGCAGTTGGACCGGGGACGGGACCTACGAGCAGTACTTC. Its translation: CASSWTGDGTYEQYF.

Only a few counts were recorded for this clonotype. The V call is TRBV6-2 or TRBV6-3, the J call TRBJ2-2, with 9 bases aligning to TRBD2. Germline values: CDR1 MNHEY, CDR2 SVGEGT. V lost 6 bases and J lost 0; bases outside the gene matches: 8. This CDR3 is 17 amino acids long. The CDR3 coding sequence is TGTGCCAGCAGCCCAAAGCGGGGGGACCCGAACACCGGGGAGCTGTTTTTT. Its translation is CASSPKRGDPNTGELFF.

This clonotype has just a few counts. The genes are TRBV11-3 and TRBJ2-7; possibly TRBD1 for D (5 bases). In germline, CDR1 is SGHNT, CDR2 YENEEA. The V and J ends lost 5 bases and 3 bases respectively, with 14 bases between them. The CDR3 totals 14 residues. In DNA, the CDR3 is TGTGCCAGCAGCCTGCGGCAGGGCGTCTACGAGCAGTACGTC. Protein: CASSLRQGVYEQYV.

This clonotype was found a few times. The chain links TRBV5-1 to TRBJ2-2; 8 positions agree with TRBD1. The V segment lost 3 bases and the J segment 7 bases; nucleotides outside the gene matches: 8. The CDR3 runs 15 residues. Germline CDR1 and CDR2: SGHRS and YFSETQ. In DNA form, the CDR3 reads TGCGCCAGCAGCTGGGGAGGACAGGGTGTCGGGGAGCTGTTTTTT. Translating gives CASSWGGQGVGELFF. Using reference TRBV5-1 and TRBJ2-2 for the parts outside the CDR3, the full variable domain is KAGVTQTPRYLIKTRGQQVTLSCSPISGHRSVSWYQQTPGQGLQFLFEYFSETQRNKGNFPGRFSGRQFSNSRSEMNVSTLELGDSALYLCASSWGGQGVGELFFGEGSRLTVL.

This clonotype was found a few times. The chain employs TRBV7-3 and TRBJ2-3, with TRBD2 identical over 12 bases. Germline V lookup: CDR1 SGHTA, CDR2 FQGTGA. The CDR3 spans 16 residues. The trim removed 5 bases at V and 1 base at J, leaving 4 bases unmatched. This chain's CDR3 is CASSALAGGRTDTQYF. Here the CDR3 DNA reads TGTGCCAGCAGCGCACTAGCGGGGGGACGCACAGATACGCAGTATTTT.

This chain links TRBV19 with TRBJ1-5; D perhaps matches TRBD1 (5 bases). The CDR3 covers 13 residues. Per germline, CDR1 LNHDA and CDR2 SQIVND (reference sequence). The V and J ends lost 10 bases and 9 bases respectively, with 19 bases between them. The CDR3 nucleotides read TGTGCCACCACCCTCGGGGGGGGTCGGCCCCAGCATTTT. Translated, it gives CATTLGGGRPQHF.

This clonotype turned up a few times. V gene TRBV28 combines with J gene TRBJ1-1; 8 bases agree with TRBD1. Germline lookup yields CDR1 MDHEN and CDR2 SYDVKM. CDR3 length: 14 amino acids. Losses at the gene ends were 5 bases for V and 0 bases for J; bases not matched to a gene: 2. In DNA, the CDR3 is TGTGCCAGCAGTATGGACAGGGTGAACACTGAAGCTTTCTTT. This encodes CASSMDRVNTEAFF.

This clonotype was observed a handful of times. The chain couples TRBV5-1 to TRBJ1-1, with a possible D match to TRBD1 (5 bases). There are 14 residues in the CDR3. The V end was cut by 4 bases, the J end by 1 base, with 11 bases between. Germline CDR1 SGHRS, CDR2 YFSETQ. In nucleotides, the CDR3 is TGCGCCAGCAGCCCGGCCGGGGCGAACACTGAAGCTTTCTTT. Translated: CASSPAGANTEAFF.

The V gene is TRBV6-6, the J gene TRBJ2-4, with TRBD1 identical over 10 bases. Germline V gene data show CDR1 as MNHNY and CDR2 as SVGAGI (reference sequence). This CDR3 has 14 residues. V dropped 4 bases and J dropped 7; count of bases not matched to a gene: 4. CDR3 sequence (DNA): TGTGCCAGCAGTTTCCGGACAGGGGGGAACATTCAGTACTTC. Its translation: CASSFRTGGNIQYF.

This clonotype has just a few counts. The gene calls are TRBV20-1 and TRBJ2-7; D is perhaps TRBD2 (7 bases). Germline lookup yields CDR1 DFQATT and CDR2 SNEGSKA (reference sequence). CDR3 length: 16 amino acids. The CDR3 here is CSASTLTAGALDGVCV. The CDR3 DNA follows: TGCAGTGCTAGTACCCTTACGGCGGGGGCGCTGGATGGAGTCTGCGTC.

This clonotype was recorded many times. The chain employs TRBV24-1 and TRBJ2-1; maybe TRBD2 (5 bases). Trimming took off 4 bases at V and 9 bases at J, with 15 bases between the two ends. The CDR3 length is 14 residues. Germline CDR1 is KGHDR and CDR2 is SFDVKD. CDR3 sequence (DNA): TGTGCCACCAGTGACCTTACCCCTGCGGGTGAGCAGTTCTTC. Its protein is CATSDLTPAGEQFF.

This clonotype was seen a few times. The chain joins TRBV29-1 to TRBJ1-3, with D perhaps TRBD1 (5 bases). This CDR3 contains 19 residues. Germline CDR1 reads SQVTM; CDR2 reads ANQGSEA. Trimming shortened V by 6 bases and J by 0 bases, and 27 bases separated the two germline ends. In DNA, the CDR3 is TGCAGCGTCGCGCCCGGACTTAAACCGGGGGGATCCTCTGGAAACACCATATATTTT. Its protein is CSVAPGLKPGGSSGNTIYF.

This rearrangement joins TRBV4-2 to TRBJ1-2, with D possibly matching TRBD1 (5 bases). This CDR3 spans 15 amino acids. Germline CDR1 and CDR2: LGHNA and YNFKEQ. V shed 4 bases and J shed 4 bases, with 16 bases lying between them. CDR3: CASSPFESGPYGYTF. The CDR3 DNA reads as TGTGCCAGCAGCCCTTTCGAATCGGGGCCCTATGGCTACACCTTC.

This chain connects TRBV5-1 to TRBJ2-5; 15 nucleotides line up with TRBD2. From germline, CDR1 is SGHRS and CDR2 YFSETQ. This CDR3 has 16 amino acids. The V gene end was trimmed by 8 bases and the J gene end by 1 base; junction bases not matched to a gene: 6. The CDR3 coding sequence is TGCGCCAGTGGGACTAGCGGGGGGACCTTCCAAGAGACCCAGTACTTC. It yields the protein CASGTSGGTFQETQYF.

This clonotype has only a few counts. The chain recombines TRBV29-1 with TRBJ1-3; no firm D call. The germline V gene has CDR1 SQVTM and CDR2 ANQGSEA. The CDR3 sequence is 14 residues long. Trimming removed 7 bases at V and 4 bases at J, with 17 bases between. The CDR3 here is CSAILGMGGNTIYF. For the CDR3, the DNA is TGCAGCGCCATTCTAGGGATGGGAGGAAACACCATATATTTT.

This clonotype was recorded a few times. The J gene is TRBJ1-6, the V gene TRBV3-1, with TRBD1 as a possible D gene (5 bases). V gave up 0 bases and J gave up 10 bases, with 13 bases separating them. Germline values: CDR1 LGHDT, CDR2 YNNKEL (reference sequence). CDR3 length equals 15 residues. The CDR3 region is CASSQDQGSESPLHF. The CDR3 nucleotides read TGTGCCAGCAGCCAAGATCAGGGTTCAGAGTCACCCCTCCACTTT. Combining the CDR3 with reference TRBV3-1 and TRBJ1-6 gives the whole variable domain DTAVSQTPKYLVTQMGNDKSIKCEQNLGHDTMYWYKQDSKKFLKIMFSYNNKELIINETVPNRFSPKSPDKAHLNLHINSLELGDSAVYFCASSQDQGSESPLHFGNGTRLTVT.

This clonotype has more than one count but fewer than ten. This chain links TRBV3-1 with TRBJ1-6, with 7 bases aligning to TRBD1. Germline values: CDR1 LGHDT, CDR2 YNNKEL (reference sequence). The CDR3 sequence is 15 residues long. Unmatched junction bases numbered 6, after V lost 1 base and J lost 9 bases. The CDR3, as DNA: TGTGCCAGCAGCCAAGGACAGGGTAGGGGTTCACCCCTCCACTTT. Protein sequence: CASSQGQGRGSPLHF.

This clonotype was counted between two and nine times. V is TRBV4-2 and J is TRBJ2-5, with 10 bases that match TRBD2. CDR1 and CDR2 from the germline V gene are LGHNA and YNFKEQ. The length of the CDR3 is 16 residues. V lost 0 bases to trimming and J lost 4 bases; unmatched junction nucleotides: 5. This CDR3 reads CASSQDGTSVLETQYF. The CDR3 DNA is TGTGCCAGCAGCCAAGACGGGACTAGCGTGTTAGAGACCCAGTACTTC.

This clonotype has at least ten counts. The chain employs TRBV5-1 and TRBJ2-1; D possibly uses TRBD1 or TRBD2 (6 bases each). CDR3 length: 13 residues. Trimming pared 2 bases from V and 8 bases from J, leaving 11 bases between. CDR1 is SGHRS, CDR2 YFSETQ, per germline. The CDR3 region has the DNA TGCGCCAGCAGCTTCGGGGGCTTGGATGAGCAGTTCTTC. Protein sequence: CASSFGGLDEQFF.

This clonotype showed up just a few times. J is TRBJ1-1 and V is TRBV28; 8 bases agree with TRBD1. Germline loops: CDR1 MDHEN, CDR2 SYDVKM. V was pared by 10 bases and J by 1 base, with 5 bases of the junction left unmatched. This CDR3 contains 13 residues. This CDR3 reads CATAGTGNTEAFF. For the CDR3, the DNA is TGTGCCACCGCCGGGACAGGGAACACTGAAGCTTTCTTT. The whole variable domain, remainder taken from reference TRBV28 and TRBJ1-1, is DVKVTQSSRYLVKRTGEKVFLECVQDMDHENMFWYRQDPGLGLRLIYFSYDVKMKEKGDIPEGYSVSREKKERFSLILESASTNQTSMYLCATAGTGNTEAFFGQGTRLTVV.

There are a few counts of this clonotype. This chain joins TRBV5-1 and TRBJ2-2; D unresolved. Germline V gene sequence: CDR1 SGHRS, CDR2 YFSETQ. The CDR3 runs 14 residues. V was trimmed by 4 bases and J by 6 bases, leaving 13 bases between them. The CDR3: CASSQDRWAGELFF. The CDR3 region has the DNA TGCGCCAGCAGCCAGGACCGGTGGGCCGGGGAGCTGTTTTTT. The whole variable domain, filled in from reference TRBV5-1 and TRBJ2-2, reads KAGVTQTPRYLIKTRGQQVTLSCSPISGHRSVSWYQQTPGQGLQFLFEYFSETQRNKGNFPGRFSGRQFSNSRSEMNVSTLELGDSALYLCASSQDRWAGELFFGEGSRLTVL.

The chain couples TRBV5-1 to TRBJ2-7; TRBD1 might be the D (5 bases). The CDR3 extends over 14 amino acids. Deletions cut 0 bases from V and 5 bases from J, with 12 bases between. The V gene's germline CDR1 is SGHRS and CDR2 YFSETQ. The CDR3 DNA sequence: TGCGCCAGCAGCTTGGGTCAGGGTATCCACGAGCAGTACTTC. Its translation is CASSLGQGIHEQYF.